The 13 T cell receptor beta chains reported below all come from one sample, sequenced in a study of blood T cell repertoires in COVID-19. Assay used: immunoSEQ multiplex PCR; TCRdb lists only in-frame clones, some missing. The sample lists about 160,000 clones, roughly 84% seen once, with approximately 6.9% in the top ten. The sequenced sample consisted of peripheral blood. The source is a man at least 80 years old with COVID-19, enrolled during active disease.

This CDR3 is CASNRGLGDTQYF. The CDR3 DNA reads TGTGCCAGCAACAGGGGGCTAGGGGATACGCAGTATTTT. This rearrangement joins TRBV2 to TRBJ2-3, with 9 bases fitting TRBD1. The V gene end was trimmed by 7 bases and the J gene end by 6 bases; junction bases not matched to a gene: 5. Germline CDR1 is SNHLY and CDR2 is FYNNEI. There are 13 residues in the CDR3.

CDR3 loop: CASSFTRNYRTDTQYF. DNA of the CDR3: TGCGCCAGCAGCTTTACCAGGAATTATCGCACAGATACGCAGTATTTT. V usage is TRBV5-1 and J usage is TRBJ2-3; D is unclear. Per the germline V gene, CDR1 is SGHRS and CDR2 is YFSETQ. The CDR3 sequence is 16 residues long. Trimming removed 2 bases at V and 1 base at J, with 14 bases between.

This chain links TRBV5-1 with TRBJ1-1, with D uncertain. CDR1 is SGHRS, CDR2 YFSETQ, per germline. The CDR3 runs to 14 residues. V shed 0 bases and J shed 0 bases, with 6 bases lying between them. The CDR3 protein is CASSLGEMNTEAFF. The CDR3, as DNA: TGCGCCAGCAGCTTGGGGGAGATGAACACTGAAGCTTTCTTT.

The CDR3 region is CASSGQDNSPLHF. The CDR3, as DNA: TGTGCCAGCAGCGGACAGGATAATTCACCCCTCCACTTT. This chain links TRBV6-2 or TRBV6-3 with TRBJ1-6; TRBD1 agrees at 7 bases. The CDR3 spans 13 residues. The junction had 1 base not matched to a gene; V was cut back by 6 bases and J by 5 bases. CDR1 and CDR2 (germline): MNHEY, SVGEGT.

J is TRBJ1-4 and V is TRBV23-1; no definite D call. TRBV23-1 is reported as an ORF; its role is uncertain. CDR3 length: 14 residues. V was trimmed by 8 bases and J by 5 bases, leaving 15 bases between them. The CDR3 reads CASGIGGLNEKLFF. The CDR3 DNA is TGCGCCAGCGGGATTGGAGGGCTAAATGAAAAACTGTTTTTT.

The rearrangement joins TRBV11-2 to TRBJ2-3, with D unresolved. Germline CDR1 and CDR2: SGHAT and FQNNGV. The CDR3 loop spans 13 amino acids. V shed 5 bases and J shed 6 bases, with 12 bases lying between them. This CDR3 reads CASSLGPGDTQYF. DNA of the CDR3: TGTGCCAGCAGCCTGGGCCCTGGGGATACGCAGTATTTT.

V gene TRBV28 combines with J gene TRBJ2-2; 8 bases agree with TRBD2. V lost 5 bases and J lost 6; bases outside the gene matches: 8. The germline V gene has CDR1 MDHEN and CDR2 SYDVKM. This CDR3 is built from 15 residues. The CDR3 bases are TGTGCCAGCAGTCCTGGACTAGCCGGGTCCGGGGAGCTGTTTTTT. Its translation: CASSPGLAGSGELFF.

The chain employs TRBV7-9 and TRBJ1-2; D perhaps matches TRBD1 (6 bases). Trimming removed 1 base at V and 1 base at J, with 7 bases between. Germline CDR1 and CDR2: SEHNR and FQNEAQ (reference sequence). The CDR3 has 14 residues. For the CDR3, the DNA is TGTGCCAGCAGCTTAGGGACAGTTAACTATGGCTACACCTTC. Amino acid sequence: CASSLGTVNYGYTF.

The chain joins TRBV4-3 to TRBJ2-7, with TRBD1 matching 7 bases. Germline CDR1 reads LGHNA; CDR2 reads YSLEER. V was clipped by 4 bases and J by 2 bases; unmatched bases: 8. The CDR3 totals 15 residues. CDR3 coding DNA: TGCGCCAGCAGCCTCCAAAGACAGGGCCCCTACGAGCAGTACTTC. Amino acids: CASSLQRQGPYEQYF.

Comments on this clone: One end of the junction does not line up with germline, which may come from a read error. The chain is built from TRBV5-1 and TRBJ2-1, with 9 bases aligning to TRBD2. CDR3 length: 19 amino acids. Germline V lookup: CDR1 SGHRS, CDR2 YFSETQ. DNA of the CDR3: TGCGCCCGCAGCTTAGGGCGGGGGGGCAGCCTTCTCACCTACAATGAGCAGTTCTTC. This translates into CARSLGRGGSLLTYNEQFF.

This rearrangement joins TRBV7-3 to TRBJ2-5, with D possibly being TRBD1 (7 bases). The CDR3 totals 17 residues. The V end lost 2 bases, the J end lost 4 bases, and 20 bases lay between the germline ends. Germline V gene lookup returns CDR1 SGHTA and CDR2 FQGTGA. As DNA, the CDR3 is TGTGCCAGCAGCTTAGTCGGGGGTAGGGGGCTAGTAGAGACCCAGTACTTC. Its protein is CASSLVGGRGLVETQYF.

This chain joins TRBV5-4 and TRBJ1-4, with 9 bases that match TRBD1. Trimming at V came to 5 bases and at J to 3 bases, leaving 2 bases not matched to a gene. The CDR3 is 14 amino acids. Germline V lookup: CDR1 SGHNT, CDR2 YYREEE (reference sequence). In nucleotides, the CDR3 is TGTGCCAGCAGTAGGGACAGGGCTAATGAAAAACTGTTTTTT. This gives the protein CASSRDRANEKLFF.

The J gene is TRBJ1-5, the V gene TRBV10-3, with D perhaps TRBD1 (5 bases). Trimming took off 6 bases at V and 5 bases at J, with 14 bases between the two ends. CDR1 is ENHRY and CDR2 is SYGVKD in the germline V gene. The CDR3 is 14 residues long. The CDR3 protein is CAISNRQLDQPQHF. CDR3 bases: TGTGCCATCAGCAATAGACAGTTAGATCAGCCCCAGCATTTT.